Listed below are T cell receptor beta chains from one sample, sequenced in a study of blood T cell repertoires in COVID-19. Using immunoSEQ multiplex PCR, the repertoire was profiled, and TCRdb retains in-frame clones only, with some absent. The table has fewer than 350,000 clones, more than 75% seen once; the top ten hold approximately 8.1%. The specimen was peripheral blood. Source of these receptors: a woman aged 45 to 65 who had recovered from COVID-19. Each CDR3 is given with its conserved first and last residue. D genes are given only for firm matches. Some rows have no size entry. The others give once, few or many, or a class for an expanded clone.

D gene	V gene	clone size	J gene	CDR3 protein	CDR3 DNA
TRBD1	TRBV30	NA	TRBJ2-7	CAWQTGTGADEQYF	TGTGCCTGGCAAACCGGGACAGGGGCGGACGAGCAGTACTTC
NA	TRBV7-3	NA	TRBJ2-3	CASSSTGYTQYF	TGTGCCAGCAGCTCAACCGGGTATACGCAGTATTTT
TRBD1	TRBV3-1/TRBV3-2	NA	TRBJ2-7	CASSQIWTGAYEQYF	TGTGCCAGCAGCCAGATTTGGACAGGGGCCTACGAGCAGTACTTC
TRBD1	TRBV10-3	NA	TRBJ2-7	CAISGYRDRNYEQYF	TGTGCCATCAGTGGGTACCGGGACAGAAACTACGAGCAGTACTTC
NA	TRBV30	NA	TRBJ2-5	CAWSKNRVVETQYF	TGTGCCTGGAGTAAGAACAGGGTTGTAGAGACCCAGTACTTC
TRBD1	TRBV5-1	NA	TRBJ1-2	CASRPGQGTYGYTF	TGCGCCAGCAGACCTGGACAGGGGACCTATGGCTACACCTTC
TRBD2	TRBV6-6	NA	TRBJ2-3	CASILAGSTDTQYF	TGTGCCAGCATCCTAGCGGGGAGCACAGATACGCAGTATTTT
TRBD1	TRBV6-4	NA	TRBJ2-3	CASSLTGWDTQYF	TGTGCCAGCAGCCTGACAGGGTGGGATACGCAGTATTTT
NA	TRBV5-8	NA	TRBJ2-1	CASSRRGSSSYNEQFF	TGTGCCAGCAGTCGTCGAGGGTCTAGCTCCTACAATGAGCAGTTCTTC
NA	TRBV11-2	NA	TRBJ1-4	CASSLGRAKGNEKLFF	TGTGCCAGCAGCTTGGGCAGGGCTAAGGGTAATGAAAAACTGTTTTTT
TRBD1	TRBV9	NA	TRBJ2-7	CASSVAPSTGNEQYF	TGTGCCAGCAGCGTAGCCCCTTCGACAGGGAACGAGCAGTACTTC
NA	TRBV3-1/TRBV3-2	NA	TRBJ2-7	CASSQVFDLGQNSYEQYF	TGTGCCAGCAGCCAAGTTTTCGATTTAGGACAGAACTCCTACGAGCAGTACTTC
NA	TRBV6-5	NA	TRBJ2-7	CASSAAGSEQYF	TGTGCCAGCAGCGCTGCAGGGTCTGAGCAGTACTTC
TRBD2	TRBV27	NA	TRBJ2-1	CASSLTLAGGYNEQFF	TGTGCCAGCAGTCTAACCCTAGCGGGGGGTTACAATGAGCAGTTCTTC
TRBD2	TRBV15	NA	TRBJ2-3	CATSRGGSGGTDTQYF	TGTGCCACCAGCAGAGGGGGTAGCGGGGGCACAGATACGCAGTATTTT
TRBD1	TRBV19	NA	TRBJ1-1	CASTSEGANTEAFF	TGTGCCAGTACCTCAGAGGGGGCGAACACTGAAGCTTTCTTT
NA	TRBV2	few	TRBJ2-2	CASRGIGGLTGELFF	TGTGCCAGCAGGGGGATCGGGGGGCTCACCGGGGAGCTGTTTTTT